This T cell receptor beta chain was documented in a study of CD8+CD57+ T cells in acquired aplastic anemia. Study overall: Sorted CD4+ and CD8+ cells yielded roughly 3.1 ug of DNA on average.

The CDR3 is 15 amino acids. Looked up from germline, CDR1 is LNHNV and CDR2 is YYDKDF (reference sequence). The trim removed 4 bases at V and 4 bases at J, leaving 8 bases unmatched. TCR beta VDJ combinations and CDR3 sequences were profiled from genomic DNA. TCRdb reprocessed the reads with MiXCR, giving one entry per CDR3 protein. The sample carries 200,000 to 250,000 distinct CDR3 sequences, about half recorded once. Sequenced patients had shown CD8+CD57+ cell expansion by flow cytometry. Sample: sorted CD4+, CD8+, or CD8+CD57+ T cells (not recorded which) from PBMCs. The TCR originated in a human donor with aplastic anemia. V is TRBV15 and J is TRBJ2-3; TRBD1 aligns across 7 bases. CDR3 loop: CATSTPGQKSDTQYF. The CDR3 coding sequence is TGTGCCACCAGCACTCCGGGACAGAAGTCAGATACGCAGTATTTT.